This T cell receptor (beta chain) originates from a study of vaccination effects on CD4 cells after COVID-19 (dated by TCRdb to 2021 to 2024). As for the study more broadly: Across the study, the median time from the second dose to post-vaccine sampling was 72 days (range 14 to 241). The study compared SARS-CoV-2 spike-specific CD4+ TCR repertoires before and after mRNA vaccination in COVID-19 convalescent patients and infection-naive vaccine recipients. A total of 10 COVID-19 convalescent patients and a few SARS-CoV-2-naive healthy vaccine recipients were included in the full study. The Oncomine TCR Beta short-read assay on an Illumina iSeq 100 was used to sequence cultures from other donors in the study.

The ViraFEST assay stimulated PBMC with viral peptide pools and then used TCR sequencing to identify antigen-specific CD4+ T cell clonotypes by expansion. After about 10 days of culture, CD4+ T cells were isolated with the EasySep CD4+ T cell isolation kit. Each participant got two doses of an mRNA SARS-CoV-2 vaccine, either BNT162b2 or mRNA-1273. Negative nucleocapsid antibody results before and after vaccination confirmed that the healthy vaccine recipients had no prior SARS-CoV-2 infection. Some 1.9 million PBMC per well were cultured with approximately 10 ug/ml peptides in IMDM containing 5% human AB serum, 10 IU/ml IL-2 and gentamicin. Half of the culture medium was replaced with fresh IL-2-containing medium on days 3 and 7. Unless otherwise noted, each peptide stimulation condition was cultured in triplicate wells. Using Ficoll-Paque Plus gradient centrifugation, PBMC were separated from whole blood and then either used fresh or cryopreserved at -140C. The overlapping peptide pools covered the spike proteins of SARS-CoV-2 as well as those of the common cold coronaviruses HCoV-NL63, HCoV-OC43 and HCoV-229E. The QIAamp micro DNA kit was used to extract genomic DNA from the cultured CD4+ T cells.

With regard to this clone: Its antigen has not been determined. Per-base qualities were not stored, and no clone one base away is much larger.

Preparation of the library involved the immunoSEQ multiplex PCR assay. DNA from the cultured and isolated CD4+ T cells underwent TCR beta CDR3 sequencing. The paper's data handling went like this. Non-productive TCR sequences were discarded, and reads were trimmed to the CDR3 region, with only CDR3s of 7 or more amino acids retained. The MANAFEST web app was used to pick out antigen-specific clonotypes by comparing their expansion in peptide wells with that in reference cultures. To count as positive, a clone had to show expansion at FDR<0.05 compared with the reference and with all other wells, an odds ratio above 5, and a frequency above 0.1% in two replicate wells. A clonotype was defined as cross-reactive if the clonotype was significantly expanded both in SARS-CoV-2 spike wells and in at least one common cold coronavirus spike condition. CDR3 similarity was assessed by Levenshtein distance using the stringdist R package, and unrooted trees were constructed with ape in R 3.6.1. The table was pulled from immuneACCESS by TCRdb, which kept in-frame rearrangements only. Such tables lose some clones; where checked, under half of the loss comes from unresolved V genes, and the rest has no known cause. Clone size and the V and J calls come from that table; the DNA yielded D and trimming. This sample holds tens of thousands of clones; 74% were observed only once. Of the sample, about 15% is held by the ten largest clones.

General findings and caveats noted by the study authors: Marked clonal contraction was observed in both infection-induced and vaccine-induced clones at late post-vaccination timepoints, consistent with waning T cell responses. In healthy vaccine recipients, vaccine-induced clones were almost all SARS-CoV-2 mono-reactive, with only 1 of 255 being cross-reactive with common cold coronaviruses. Only a small number of convalescent patients were included, and no early post-infection timepoints were available, which limited the study.

Taken from the germline V gene, the CDR1 and CDR2 loops are ENHRY and SYGVKD. Including the terminal cysteine and phenylalanine, the CDR3 comprises 14 residues. Kept here is only the CDR3 DNA, which spans 42 bases and is read in frame from base 1. V lost 0 bases and J lost 2 bases; the stretch between them is 8 bases long. Source: CD4+ T cells from PBMCs cultured with HCoV-OC43 spike peptides, taken after COVID-19 vaccination. According to the study, the label for this sample's cell subset or site signals: HCoV-OC43 spike overlapping peptide pool stimulation. This clonotype was sampled from a human donor who received a COVID-19 vaccine. The rearrangement joined TRBV10-3 to TRBJ2-7; TRBD1 is perhaps the D gene, given 6 matching bases. The DNA sequence is given as TGTGCCATCAGTGAGTCGGCAGGGGCCTACGAGCAGTACTTC. It codes for CAISESAGAYEQYF.